Listed below are T cell receptor beta chains from one sample, sequenced in a study of T cells in Graves' hyperthyroidism and ophthalmopathy. One entry per CDR3 protein results from TCRdb running MiXCR on the multiplex PCR reads. Altogether over 250,000 distinct CDR3 sequences are present, roughly 15% being singletons, with the ten largest covering about 37%. The specimen sequenced was blood. Receptor source: a woman between 35 and 50 years old with Graves' ophthalmopathy. Both conserved end residues are part of each CDR3. Each record gives: V gene, clone size, J gene, D gene, CDR3 protein, CDR3 DNA. A D gene is named only where the DNA matches it firmly. The size field is filled for only some rows; it gives once, few, many or a size class.

>TRBV2|many|TRBJ1-1|.
CASSEMNTEAFF
TGTGCCAGCAGTGAGATGAACACTGAAGCTTTCTTT
>TRBV2|few|TRBJ1-5|.
CASSEDVSTASQHF
TGTGCCAGCAGTGAAGATGTCAGCACTGCGTCCCAGCATTTT
>TRBV6-5|many|TRBJ2-7|TRBD2
CASSYQSTSGGFSYEQYF
TGTGCCAGCAGTTACCAATCTACTAGCGGGGGGTTTTCCTACGAGCAGTACTTC
>TRBV27|many|TRBJ1-5|.
CASSRTAGGNQPQHF
TGTGCCAGCAGCCGGACAGCCGGTGGCAATCAGCCCCAGCATTTT
>TRBV30|.|TRBJ2-1|TRBD2
CAWSGGLAASRGEQFF
TGTGCCTGGAGCGGTGGGCTAGCGGCCTCACGGGGTGAGCAGTTCTTC
>TRBV6-1|many|TRBJ2-3|.
CASRTLWSSTDTQYF
TGTGCCAGCAGGACCCTGTGGAGTAGCACAGATACGCAGTATTTT
>TRBV7-2|many|TRBJ1-2|TRBD1
CASSWTGNYGYTF
TGTGCCAGCAGCTGGACAGGGAACTATGGCTACACCTTC
>TRBV15|many|TRBJ2-7|.
CATSVRQVGVDEQYF
TGTGCCACCAGCGTACGACAGGTGGGGGTGGACGAGCAGTACTTC
>TRBV19|.|TRBJ2-1|TRBD2
CASPTSGRLRGEQFF
TGTGCCAGTCCTACTAGCGGGAGGCTGAGAGGGGAGCAGTTCTTC
>TRBV27|many|TRBJ2-1|.
CASSLFVPSSYNEQFF
TGTGCCAGCAGTTTGTTTGTCCCCAGCTCCTACAATGAGCAGTTCTTC
>TRBV10-3|many|TRBJ2-2|TRBD1
CAITRDRDTGELFF
TGTGCCATCACAAGGGACAGAGACACCGGGGAGCTGTTTTTT
>TRBV18|many|TRBJ2-7|.
CASSPLGGHEQYF
TGTGCCAGCTCACCCCTAGGAGGCCACGAGCAGTACTTC
>TRBV4-1|.|TRBJ1-6|.
CASSQDTHRAYNSPLHF
TGCGCCAGCAGCCAAGATACTCACAGGGCATATAATTCACCCCTCCACTTT
>TRBV5-5|.|TRBJ1-5|.
CASSLFQGMGQPQHF
TGTGCCAGCAGCTTGTTCCAGGGAATGGGTCAGCCCCAGCATTTT
>TRBV20-1|.|TRBJ2-3|.
CSASQTLGADTQYF
TGCAGTGCTAGCCAGACTCTGGGAGCAGATACGCAGTATTTT
>TRBV6-1|many|TRBJ2-5|.
CASSPRGGGSQETQYF
TGTGCCAGCAGTCCAAGGGGCGGAGGGAGTCAAGAGACCCAGTACTTC
>TRBV19|few|TRBJ2-1|.
CASSSSVNEQFF
TGTGCCAGTAGTTCGTCGGTGAATGAGCAGTTCTTC
>TRBV27|many|TRBJ2-1|.
CASIPRGQGAYNEQFF
TGTGCCAGCATACCTCGGGGACAAGGGGCGTACAATGAGCAGTTCTTC
>TRBV7-8|many|TRBJ2-7|.
CASSLVRRAYEQYF
TGTGCCAGCAGCTTAGTCCGCAGGGCCTACGAGCAGTACTTC
>TRBV12-5|many|TRBJ1-1|.
CASGLRTAQAFF
TGTGCTAGTGGTTTGCGGACAGCGCAAGCTTTCTTT
>TRBV2|few|TRBJ2-1|TRBD2
CASSQTSGGAWEQFF
TGTGCCAGCAGCCAGACTAGCGGGGGGGCCTGGGAGCAGTTCTTC
>TRBV4-1|.|TRBJ1-3|TRBD1
CASSQDRRRGLGNTIYF
TGCGCCAGCAGCCAAGATCGCCGCAGGGGGCTTGGAAACACCATATATTTT
>TRBV7-8|.|TRBJ2-7|.
CANSPGGRINFYEQYF
TGTGCCAACAGCCCGGGTGGTAGAATAAACTTCTACGAGCAGTACTTC
>TRBV30|many|TRBJ2-7|.
CAWSSGRSYEQYF
TGTGCCTGGAGTAGCGGAAGGTCCTACGAGCAGTACTTC
>TRBV29-1|.|TRBJ2-3|TRBD2
CSSRGVADTQYF
TGCAGCTCCCGGGGGGTGGCAGATACGCAGTATTTT
>TRBV5-1|few|TRBJ2-7|TRBD1
CASSEDRPGVNEQYF
TGCGCCAGCAGCGAGGACAGGCCAGGGGTGAACGAGCAGTACTTC
>TRBV5-1|many|TRBJ2-7|TRBD1
CASSYRDRGLDEQYF
TGCGCCAGCAGCTACAGGGACAGGGGGCTGGACGAGCAGTACTTC
>TRBV9|few|TRBJ2-1|.
CASSPPRGSEFQEQFF
TGTGCCAGCAGCCCCCCGAGGGGGAGTGAGTTCCAGGAGCAGTTCTTC
>TRBV11-2|few|TRBJ2-1|TRBD1
CASSSGQGALEQFF
TGTGCCAGCAGCTCAGGACAGGGGGCCTTGGAGCAGTTCTTC
>TRBV5-5|many|TRBJ1-1|.
CASRFAGGYTEAFF
TGTGCCAGCAGGTTCGCTGGAGGTTACACTGAAGCTTTCTTT
>TRBV5-1|.|TRBJ2-7|TRBD2
CASSLDLFLRGGVIEQYF
TGCGCCAGCAGCTTGGATCTCTTCTTGCGGGGGGGAGTCATCGAGCAGTACTTC
>TRBV11-1|many|TRBJ2-1|.
CASSLGLERVNEQFF
TGTGCCAGCAGCTTAGGCCTAGAACGGGTCAATGAGCAGTTCTTC
>TRBV12-3/TRBV12-4|.|TRBJ1-6|.
CASGKNLPPVFSPLHF
TGTGCCAGCGGAAAAAACCTCCCTCCTGTGTTTTCACCCCTCCACTTT
>TRBV6-1|.|TRBJ1-1|.
CASFTGVYMNTEAFF
TGTGCCAGCTTTACGGGGGTTTACATGAACACTGAAGCTTTCTTT
>TRBV19|few|TRBJ2-3|.
CASRTETDTQYF
TGTGCCAGTAGGACAGAAACAGATACGCAGTATTTT
>TRBV4-2|.|TRBJ1-1|.
CASSQAGYTEAFF
TGTGCCAGCAGCCAAGCGGGGTACACTGAAGCTTTCTTT
>TRBV29-1|many|TRBJ2-5|TRBD1
CSVAFRTGADRETQYF
TGCAGCGTTGCCTTTAGAACAGGGGCGGATAGGGAGACCCAGTACTTC
>TRBV5-1|many|TRBJ2-2|TRBD1
CASSSDRGATGELFF
TGCGCCAGCAGCTCAGACAGGGGTGCCACCGGGGAGCTGTTTTTT
>TRBV2|many|TRBJ1-5|TRBD1
CASSSTGLQGVAQHF
TGTGCCAGCAGCTCGACAGGGCTCCAAGGGGTAGCCCAGCATTTT